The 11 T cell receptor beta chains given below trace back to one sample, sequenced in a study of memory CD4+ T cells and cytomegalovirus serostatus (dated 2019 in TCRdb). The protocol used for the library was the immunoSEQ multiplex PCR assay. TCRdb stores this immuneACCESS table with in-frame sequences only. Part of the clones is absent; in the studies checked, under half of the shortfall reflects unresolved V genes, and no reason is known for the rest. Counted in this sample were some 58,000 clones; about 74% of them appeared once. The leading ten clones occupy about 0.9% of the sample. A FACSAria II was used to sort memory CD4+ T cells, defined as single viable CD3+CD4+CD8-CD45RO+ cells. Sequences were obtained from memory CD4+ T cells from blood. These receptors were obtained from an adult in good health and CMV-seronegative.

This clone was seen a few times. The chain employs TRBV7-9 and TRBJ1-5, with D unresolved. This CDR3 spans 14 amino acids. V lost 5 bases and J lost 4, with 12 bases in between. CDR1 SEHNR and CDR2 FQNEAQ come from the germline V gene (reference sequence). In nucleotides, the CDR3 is TGTGCCAGCAGCCACAGTAGTGGGAATCAGCCCCAGCATTTT. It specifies CASSHSSGNQPQHF.

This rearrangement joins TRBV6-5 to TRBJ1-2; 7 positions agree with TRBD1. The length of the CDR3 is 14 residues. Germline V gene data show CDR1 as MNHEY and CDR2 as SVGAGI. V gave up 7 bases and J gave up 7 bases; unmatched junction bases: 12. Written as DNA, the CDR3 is TGTGCCAGCAATAACAGGGGTACGATCTCTGGCTACACCTTC. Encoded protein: CASNNRGTISGYTF.

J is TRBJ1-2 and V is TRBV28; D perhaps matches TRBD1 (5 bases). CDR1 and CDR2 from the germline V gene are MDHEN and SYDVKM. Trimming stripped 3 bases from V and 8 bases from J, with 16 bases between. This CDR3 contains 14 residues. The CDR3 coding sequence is TGTGCCAGCAGTTTCTCTCAGGGTTTCTTAGGCTACACCTTC. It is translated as CASSFSQGFLGYTF.

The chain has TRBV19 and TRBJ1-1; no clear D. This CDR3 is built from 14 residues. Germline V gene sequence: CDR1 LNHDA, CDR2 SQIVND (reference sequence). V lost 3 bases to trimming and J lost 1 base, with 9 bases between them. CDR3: CASSIEGTNTEAFF. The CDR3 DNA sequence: TGTGCCAGTAGTATCGAGGGAACGAACACTGAAGCTTTCTTT. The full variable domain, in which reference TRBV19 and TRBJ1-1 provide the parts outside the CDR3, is DGGITQSPKYLFRKEGQNVTLSCEQNLNHDAMYWYRQDPGQGLRLIYYSQIVNDFQKGDIAEGYSVSREKKESFPLTVTSAQKNPTAFYLCASSIEGTNTEAFFGQGTRLTVV.

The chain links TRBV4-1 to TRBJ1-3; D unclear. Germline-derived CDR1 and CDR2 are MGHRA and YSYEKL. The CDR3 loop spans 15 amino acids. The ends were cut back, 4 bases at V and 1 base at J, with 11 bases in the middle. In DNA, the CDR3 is TGCGCCAGCAGCCTCACACCCACATCTGGAAACACCATATATTTT. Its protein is CASSLTPTSGNTIYF.

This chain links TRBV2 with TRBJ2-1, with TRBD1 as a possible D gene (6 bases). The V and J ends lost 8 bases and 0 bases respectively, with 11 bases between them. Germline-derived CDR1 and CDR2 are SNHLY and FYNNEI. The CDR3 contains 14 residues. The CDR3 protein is CASATGSSYNEQFF. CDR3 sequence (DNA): TGTGCCAGCGCTACAGGGAGCTCCTACAATGAGCAGTTCTTC. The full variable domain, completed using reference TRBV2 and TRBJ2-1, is EPEVTQTPSHQVTQMGQEVILRCVPISNHLYFYWYRQILGQKVEFLVSFYNNEISEKSEIFDDQFSVERPDGSNFTLKIRSTKLEDSAMYFCASATGSSYNEQFFGPGTRLTVL.

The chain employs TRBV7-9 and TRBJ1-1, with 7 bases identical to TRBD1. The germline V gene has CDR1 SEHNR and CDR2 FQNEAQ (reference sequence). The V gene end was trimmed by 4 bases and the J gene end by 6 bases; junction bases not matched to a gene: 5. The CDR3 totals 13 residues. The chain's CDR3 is CASSSEQGAEAFF. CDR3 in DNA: TGTGCCAGCAGCTCGGAGCAGGGGGCTGAAGCTTTCTTT.

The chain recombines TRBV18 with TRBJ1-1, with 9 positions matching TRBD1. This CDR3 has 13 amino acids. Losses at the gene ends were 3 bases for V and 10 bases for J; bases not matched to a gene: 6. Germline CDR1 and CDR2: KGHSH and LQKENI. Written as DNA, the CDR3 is TGTGCCAGCTCACCTTACAGGGACAGGGCAGCTTTCTTT. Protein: CASSPYRDRAAFF.

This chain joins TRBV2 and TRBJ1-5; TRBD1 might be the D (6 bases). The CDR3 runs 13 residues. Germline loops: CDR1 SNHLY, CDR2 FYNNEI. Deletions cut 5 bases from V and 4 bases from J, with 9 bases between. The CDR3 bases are TGTGCCAGCAGTAATGGACAGAATCAGCCCCAGCATTTT. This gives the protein CASSNGQNQPQHF.

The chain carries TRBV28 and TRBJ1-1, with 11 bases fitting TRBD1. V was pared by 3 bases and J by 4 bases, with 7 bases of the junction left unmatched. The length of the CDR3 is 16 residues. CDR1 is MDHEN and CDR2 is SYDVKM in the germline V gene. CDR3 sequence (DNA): TGTGCCAGCAGTTTTTTAGGACAGGGGGCGCGCACTGAAGCTTTCTTT. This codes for CASSFLGQGARTEAFF. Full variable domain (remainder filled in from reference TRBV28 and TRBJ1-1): DVKVTQSSRYLVKRTGEKVFLECVQDMDHENMFWYRQDPGLGLRLIYFSYDVKMKEKGDIPEGYSVSREKKERFSLILESASTNQTSMYLCASSFLGQGARTEAFFGQGTRLTVV.

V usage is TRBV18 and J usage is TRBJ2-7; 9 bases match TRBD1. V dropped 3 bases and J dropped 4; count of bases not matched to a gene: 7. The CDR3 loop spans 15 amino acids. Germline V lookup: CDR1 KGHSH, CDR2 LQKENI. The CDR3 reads CASSPMDRGGYEQYF. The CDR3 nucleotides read TGTGCCAGCTCACCCATGGACAGGGGAGGGTACGAGCAGTACTTC.